The text below deals with one T cell receptor (beta chain). The antigen it recognizes is unknown. No base qualities exist here, and no much larger clone lies one base off it. For this chain, trimming is 5 bases at the V end and 2 bases at the J end, and the number of junction bases without a gene match is 4. The CDR3 runs 16 residues from the cysteine to the phenylalanine. The retained sequence is limited to the CDR3, 48 bases, with the frame set at the first base. In the germline V gene, CDR1 corresponds to KGHSH and CDR2 to LQKENI. In Seattle, one collaborating source enrolled patients while the infection was active and tracked those patients longitudinally over the course of disease. Collaborating institutions collected whole blood in K2EDTA tubes following their own protocols. Collaborator samples were shipped for TCRbeta analysis as frozen whole blood, isolated PBMCs, or DNA extracted from either sample type.

This sample was taken from a study of blood T cell repertoires in COVID-19 (dated by TCRdb to the early 2020s). With regard to the full study: Samples covering the acute and convalescent phases of COVID-19 were provided by collaborators in the United States, Italy and Spain. The prospective study material was composed of cDNA or gDNA derived from T cells, B-cell-depleted T cells, or PBMCs. The dataset comprised deeply sampled blood TCRbeta repertoires from subjects exposed to, actively infected with, or recovered from COVID-19. A freely available public database, intended as a resource for researchers studying the immune response to SARS-CoV-2, is where the repertoires were released. The samples were drawn from the first 160 participants of the ongoing ImmuneRACE study and from some 1,300 subjects provided by 6 global collaborators. Sample metadata almost always included a de-identified subject ID, COVID-19 status, age in years and sex. HLA class I and class II types, where available, came from metadata supplied by the sample provider rather than from assay-based typing.

The immunoSEQ Assay, a bias-controlled multiplex PCR, was used to amplify TCRbeta CDR3 regions from genomic DNA. The paper's processing steps were these. Within the assay, amplification of reference gene primers was used to estimate how many nucleated cells each sample contained. To quantify the absolute abundance of each unique TCRbeta CDR3 rearrangement, sequence reads were collapsed and filtered. For each sample, productive Simpson clonality was calculated as the square root of Simpson's diversity index across productive rearrangements. In TCRdb, the immuneACCESS table is reduced to in-frame sequences with V and J assigned. These tables do not hold every clone; where another copy was compared, an unresolved V gene accounts for under half, and the others remain unexplained. For V, J and clone size, that table is used; D and trimming come from the DNA. Present in this sample are 100,000 to 150,000 clones, approximately 85% of which were seen just once. The biggest ten clones account for roughly 3% of the sample.

Overall study results and their limits: The quantity of clinical and demographic metadata differed by source and by participant and was supplied without curation.

The rearrangement joined TRBV18 to TRBJ2-2; 11 bases in the junction line up with TRBD2. This TCR came from an elderly woman with COVID-19, enrolled during active disease. Sequenced: peripheral blood. The bases read TGTGCCAGCTCATACGGGACTAGCGGAAACACCGGGGAGCTGTTTTTT. Translated, it gives CASSYGTSGNTGELFF.